This T cell receptor beta chain was recovered during a study of response to subunit inactivated influenza vaccine. On this clonotype: A much larger clone lies one base from this, so it may be a read error.

TCRdb analysed the RT-PCR reads with MiXCR anew, one entry per CDR3 protein. The sample lists over 400,000 distinct CDR3 sequences; 10% to 15% were seen once. Germline CDR1 SGDLS, CDR2 YYNGEE. The CDR3 loop spans 12 amino acids. This clonotype was sampled from a man aged 45-65 years who received an inactivated influenza vaccine. The material sequenced was PBMCs from blood, taken 45 days after vaccination. The gene calls are TRBV9 and TRBJ2-5; D is undetermined. CDR3 nucleotides: TGTGCCAGCGGCGTAGATGGAGAGACCCAGTACTTC. Translation gives CASGVDGETQYF.